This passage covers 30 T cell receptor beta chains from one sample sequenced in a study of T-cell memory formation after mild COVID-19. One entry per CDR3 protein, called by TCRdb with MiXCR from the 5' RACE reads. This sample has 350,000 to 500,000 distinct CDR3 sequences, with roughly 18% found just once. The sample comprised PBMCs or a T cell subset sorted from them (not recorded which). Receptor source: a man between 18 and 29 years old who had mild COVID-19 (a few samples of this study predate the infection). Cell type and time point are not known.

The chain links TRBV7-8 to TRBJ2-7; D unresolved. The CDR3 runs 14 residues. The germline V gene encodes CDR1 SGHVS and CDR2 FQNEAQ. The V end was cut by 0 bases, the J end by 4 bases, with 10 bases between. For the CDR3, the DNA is TGTGCCAGCAGCTTAGCGCGGCCTCCTTACGAGCAGTACTTC. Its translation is CASSLARPPYEQYF.

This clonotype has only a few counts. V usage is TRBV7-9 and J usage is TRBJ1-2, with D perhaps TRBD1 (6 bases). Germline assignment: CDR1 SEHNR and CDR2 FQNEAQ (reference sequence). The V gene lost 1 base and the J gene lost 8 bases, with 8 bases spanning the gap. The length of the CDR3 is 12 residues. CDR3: CASSLEQGGYTF. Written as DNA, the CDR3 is TGTGCCAGCAGCTTAGAACAGGGCGGCTACACCTTC.

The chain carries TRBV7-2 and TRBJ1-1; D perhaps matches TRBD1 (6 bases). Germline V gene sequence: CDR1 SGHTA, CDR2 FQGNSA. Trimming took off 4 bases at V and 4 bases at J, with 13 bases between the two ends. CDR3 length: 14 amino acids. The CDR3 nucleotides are TGTGCCAGCAGCTCACAGGGTCCGGGCACTGAAGCTTTCTTT. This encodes CASSSQGPGTEAFF.

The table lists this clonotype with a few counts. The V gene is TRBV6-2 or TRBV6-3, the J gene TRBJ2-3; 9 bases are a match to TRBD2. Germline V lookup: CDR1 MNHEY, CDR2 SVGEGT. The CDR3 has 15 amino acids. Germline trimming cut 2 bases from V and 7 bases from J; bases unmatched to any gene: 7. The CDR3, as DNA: TGTGCCAGCAGTTACGACGGCGGGGGGGCCAATACGCAGTATTTT. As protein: CASSYDGGGANTQYF.

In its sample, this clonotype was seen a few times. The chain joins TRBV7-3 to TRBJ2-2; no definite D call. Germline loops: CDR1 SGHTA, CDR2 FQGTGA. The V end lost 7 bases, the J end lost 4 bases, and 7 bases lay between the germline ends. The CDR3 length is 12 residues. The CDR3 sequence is CASNLGTGELFF. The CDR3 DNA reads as TGTGCCAGCAACCTTGGCACCGGGGAGCTGTTTTTT.

The CDR3 is CATSDLRAVTWGWEQYF. The CDR3 nucleotides are TGTGCCACCAGTGATTTGAGAGCCGTGACTTGGGGGTGGGAGCAGTACTTC. This chain joins TRBV24-1 and TRBJ2-7; the D call may be TRBD1 or TRBD2 (5 bases each). This CDR3 is built from 17 residues. CDR1 KGHDR and CDR2 SFDVKD come from the germline V gene. V was trimmed by 0 bases and J by 7 bases, leaving 21 bases between them.

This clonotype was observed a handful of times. CDR3 bases: TGTGCCAGCAGCTTCGGATCTCTAGATGAGCAGTTCTTC. It encodes CASSFGSLDEQFF. The chain has TRBV9 and TRBJ2-1; D is uncertain. This CDR3 is built from 13 residues. The V gene's germline CDR1 is SGDLS and CDR2 YYNGEE. Trimming stripped 4 bases from V and 8 bases from J, with 13 bases between.

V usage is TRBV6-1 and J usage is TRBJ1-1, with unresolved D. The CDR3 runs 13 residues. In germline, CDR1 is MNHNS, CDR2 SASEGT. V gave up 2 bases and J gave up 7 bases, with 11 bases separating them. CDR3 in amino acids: CASSESSDLEAFF. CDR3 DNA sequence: TGTGCCAGCAGTGAATCCTCGGACCTTGAAGCTTTCTTT.

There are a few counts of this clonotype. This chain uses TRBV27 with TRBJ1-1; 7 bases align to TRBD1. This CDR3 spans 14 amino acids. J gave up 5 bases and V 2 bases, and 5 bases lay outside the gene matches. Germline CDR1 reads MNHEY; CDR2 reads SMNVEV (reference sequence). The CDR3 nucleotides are TGTGCCAGCAGTTTACGAGGGGGCGGGACTGAAGCTTTCTTT. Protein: CASSLRGGGTEAFF.

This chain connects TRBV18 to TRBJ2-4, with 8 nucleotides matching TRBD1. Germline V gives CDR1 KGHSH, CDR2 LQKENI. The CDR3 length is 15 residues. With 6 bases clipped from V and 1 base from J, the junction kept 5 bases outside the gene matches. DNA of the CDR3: TGTGCCAGCTCCTGGACAGGGAGGGCCAAAAACATTCAGTACTTC. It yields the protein CASSWTGRAKNIQYF.

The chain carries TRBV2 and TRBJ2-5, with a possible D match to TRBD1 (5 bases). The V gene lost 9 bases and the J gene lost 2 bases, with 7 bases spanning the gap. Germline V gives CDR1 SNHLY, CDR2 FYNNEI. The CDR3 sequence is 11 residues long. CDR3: CASGAQETQYF. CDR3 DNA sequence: TGTGCCAGTGGGGCACAAGAGACCCAGTACTTC.

This CDR3 is CASSGQGQNNQPQHF. Here the CDR3 DNA reads TGTGCCAGCAGCGGACAGGGACAGAACAATCAGCCCCAGCATTTT. The chain joins TRBV11-2 to TRBJ1-5, with 8 bases lining up with TRBD1. The trim removed 5 bases at V and 3 bases at J, leaving 6 bases unmatched. This CDR3 is built from 15 residues. Germline V gene data show CDR1 as SGHAT and CDR2 as FQNNGV.

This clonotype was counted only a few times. The CDR3 is CASSQVQRGWLTDTQYF. CDR3 bases: TGCGCCAGCAGCCAAGTTCAGCGGGGGTGGTTGACAGATACGCAGTATTTT. The genes are TRBV4-1 and TRBJ2-3; TRBD2 matches at 8 bases. V shed 1 base, J shed 3 bases, and the junction held 9 bases outside the gene matches. This CDR3 comprises 17 residues. Germline CDR1 and CDR2: MGHRA and YSYEKL.

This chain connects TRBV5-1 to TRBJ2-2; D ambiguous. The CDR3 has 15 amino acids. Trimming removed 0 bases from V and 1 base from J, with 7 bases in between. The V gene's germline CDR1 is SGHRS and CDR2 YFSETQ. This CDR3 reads CASSLVDRNTGELFF. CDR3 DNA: TGCGCCAGCAGCTTGGTTGACCGGAACACCGGGGAGCTGTTTTTT.

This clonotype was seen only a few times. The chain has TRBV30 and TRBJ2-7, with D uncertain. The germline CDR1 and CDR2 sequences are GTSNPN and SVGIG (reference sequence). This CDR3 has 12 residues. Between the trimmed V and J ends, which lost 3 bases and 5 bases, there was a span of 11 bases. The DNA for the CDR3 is TGTGCCTGGAGCACAGTTGCTAACGAGCAGTACTTC. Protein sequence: CAWSTVANEQYF. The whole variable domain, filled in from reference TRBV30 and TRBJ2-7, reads SQTIHQWPATLVQPVGSPLSLECTVEGTSNPNLYWYRQAAGRGLQLLFYSVGIGQISSEVPQNLSASRPQDRQFILSSKKLLLSDSGFYLCAWSTVANEQYFGPGTRLTVT.

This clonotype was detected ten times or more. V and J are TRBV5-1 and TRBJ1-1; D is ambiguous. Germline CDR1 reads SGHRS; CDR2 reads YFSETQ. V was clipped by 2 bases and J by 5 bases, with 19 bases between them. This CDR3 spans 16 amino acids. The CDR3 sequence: CASSLPGSPRGTEAFF. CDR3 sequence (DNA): TGCGCCAGCAGCTTACCCGGGTCTCCCCGGGGTACTGAAGCTTTCTTT.

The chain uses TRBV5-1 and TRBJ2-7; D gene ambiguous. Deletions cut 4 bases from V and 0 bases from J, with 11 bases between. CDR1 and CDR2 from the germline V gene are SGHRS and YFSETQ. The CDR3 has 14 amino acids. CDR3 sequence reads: CASSQPGRSYEQYF. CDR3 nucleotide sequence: TGCGCCAGCAGCCAACCGGGTCGCTCCTACGAGCAGTACTTC.

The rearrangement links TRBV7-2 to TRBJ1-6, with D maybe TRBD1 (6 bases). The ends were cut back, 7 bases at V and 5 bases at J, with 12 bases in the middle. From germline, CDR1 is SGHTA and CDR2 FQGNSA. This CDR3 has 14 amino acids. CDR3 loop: CASIQGGNNSPLHF. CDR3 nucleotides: TGTGCCAGCATCCAAGGGGGAAATAATTCACCCCTCCACTTT.

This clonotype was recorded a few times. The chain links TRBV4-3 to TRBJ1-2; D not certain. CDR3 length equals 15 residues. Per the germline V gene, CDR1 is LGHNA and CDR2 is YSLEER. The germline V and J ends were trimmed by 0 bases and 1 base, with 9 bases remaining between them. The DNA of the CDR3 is TGCGCCAGCAGCCAAGATAACGGATTTAACTATGGCTACACCTTC. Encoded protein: CASSQDNGFNYGYTF.

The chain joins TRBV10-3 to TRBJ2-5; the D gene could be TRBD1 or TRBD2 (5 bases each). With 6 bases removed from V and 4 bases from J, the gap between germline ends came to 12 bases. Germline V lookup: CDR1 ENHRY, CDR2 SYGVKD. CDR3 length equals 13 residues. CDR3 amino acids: CAIRRGMGETQYF. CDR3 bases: TGTGCCATCAGGAGGGGCATGGGAGAGACCCAGTACTTC.

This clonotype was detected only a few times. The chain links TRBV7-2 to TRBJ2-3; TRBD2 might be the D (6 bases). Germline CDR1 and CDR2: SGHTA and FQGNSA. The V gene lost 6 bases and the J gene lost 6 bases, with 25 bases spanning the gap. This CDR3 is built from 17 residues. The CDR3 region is CASRLSEAGRSGDTQYF. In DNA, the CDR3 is TGTGCCAGCAGATTATCCGAGGCGGGACGCTCGGGGGATACGCAGTATTTT. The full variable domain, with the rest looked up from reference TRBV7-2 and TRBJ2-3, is GAGVSQSPSNKVTEKGKDVELRCDPISGHTALYWYRQSLGQGLEFLIYFQGNSAPDKSGLPSDRFSAERTGGSVSTLTIQRTQQEDSAVYLCASRLSEAGRSGDTQYFGPGTRLTVL.

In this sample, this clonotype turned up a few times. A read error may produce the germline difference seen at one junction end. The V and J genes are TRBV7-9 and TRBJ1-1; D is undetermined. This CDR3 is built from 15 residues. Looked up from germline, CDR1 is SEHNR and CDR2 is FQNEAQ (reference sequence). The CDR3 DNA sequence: TGTGCCAGCAGCCACCAAGTGGGCGGGAACACTGAAGCTTTTTTT. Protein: CASSHQVGGNTEAFF.

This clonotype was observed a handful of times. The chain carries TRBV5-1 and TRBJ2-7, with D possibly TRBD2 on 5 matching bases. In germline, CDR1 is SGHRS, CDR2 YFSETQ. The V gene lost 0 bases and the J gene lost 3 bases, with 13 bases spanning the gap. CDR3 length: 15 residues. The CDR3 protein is CASSLAGVEGYEQYF. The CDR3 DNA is TGCGCCAGCAGCTTGGCCGGGGTAGAAGGCTACGAGCAGTACTTC.

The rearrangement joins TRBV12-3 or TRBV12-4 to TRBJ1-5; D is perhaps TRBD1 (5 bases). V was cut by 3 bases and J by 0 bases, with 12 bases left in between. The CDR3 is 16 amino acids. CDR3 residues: CASSLETDYSNQPQHF. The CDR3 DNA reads TGTGCCAGCAGTTTGGAGACAGATTATAGCAATCAGCCCCAGCATTTT.

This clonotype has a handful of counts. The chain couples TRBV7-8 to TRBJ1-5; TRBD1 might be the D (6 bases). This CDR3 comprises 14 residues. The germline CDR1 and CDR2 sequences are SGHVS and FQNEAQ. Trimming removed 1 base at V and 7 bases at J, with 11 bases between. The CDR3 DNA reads TGTGCCAGCAGCTTAGGGACAGAACGGCAGCCCCAGCATTTT. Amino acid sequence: CASSLGTERQPQHF.

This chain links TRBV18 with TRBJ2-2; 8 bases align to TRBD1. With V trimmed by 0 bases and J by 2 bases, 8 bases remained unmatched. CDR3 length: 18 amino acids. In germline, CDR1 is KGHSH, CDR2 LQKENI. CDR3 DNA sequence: TGTGCCAGCTCACCACCCCGGACAGGGACCTTAAACACCGGGGAGCTGTTTTTT. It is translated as CASSPPRTGTLNTGELFF.

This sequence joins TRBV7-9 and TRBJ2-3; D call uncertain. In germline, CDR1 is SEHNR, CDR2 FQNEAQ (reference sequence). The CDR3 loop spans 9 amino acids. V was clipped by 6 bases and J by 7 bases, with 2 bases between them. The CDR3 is CASSHTQYF. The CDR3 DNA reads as TGTGCCAGCAGTCATACGCAGTATTTT.

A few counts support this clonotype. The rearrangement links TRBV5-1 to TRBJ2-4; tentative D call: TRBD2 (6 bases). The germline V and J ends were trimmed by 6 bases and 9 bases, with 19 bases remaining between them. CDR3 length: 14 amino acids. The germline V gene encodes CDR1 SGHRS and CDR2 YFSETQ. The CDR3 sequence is CASTPGGGSGIQYF. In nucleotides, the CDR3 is TGCGCCAGCACCCCCGGTGGGGGGTCAGGCATTCAGTACTTC.

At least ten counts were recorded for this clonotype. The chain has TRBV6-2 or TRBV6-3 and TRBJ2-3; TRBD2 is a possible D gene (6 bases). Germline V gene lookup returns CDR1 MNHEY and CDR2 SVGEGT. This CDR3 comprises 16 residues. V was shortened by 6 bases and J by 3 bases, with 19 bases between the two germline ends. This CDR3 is CASSRRTRGRTDTQYF. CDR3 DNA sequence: TGTGCCAGCAGCCGCCGAACCCGGGGGAGGACAGATACGCAGTATTTT.

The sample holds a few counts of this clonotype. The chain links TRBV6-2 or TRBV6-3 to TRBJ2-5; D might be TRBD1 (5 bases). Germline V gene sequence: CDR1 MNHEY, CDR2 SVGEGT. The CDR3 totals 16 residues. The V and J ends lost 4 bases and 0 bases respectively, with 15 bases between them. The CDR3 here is CASSSRTLLYQETQYF. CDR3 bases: TGTGCCAGCAGTTCCCGGACACTCCTATACCAAGAGACCCAGTACTTC.